This T cell receptor beta chain derives from a study of blood T cell repertoires in COVID-19 (dated by TCRdb to about 2020). Notes on the research overall: Collaborator samples came from the United States, Italy and Spain and covered acute and convalescent phases of COVID-19. The material from the prospective study consisted of cDNA or gDNA derived from T cells, B-cell-depleted T cells, or PBMCs. Deeply sampled blood TCRbeta repertoires from subjects exposed to, actively infected with, or recovered from COVID-19 were included in the dataset. The repertoires were made available in a free public database intended to serve as a resource for research on the immune response to SARS-CoV-2. Samples were obtained from the ongoing ImmuneRACE study (first 160 participants) and from about 1,300 subjects provided by 6 global collaborators. Sample metadata almost always included a de-identified subject ID, COVID-19 status, age in years and sex. Where available, HLA class I and class II types were obtained from metadata supplied by the sample provider rather than from assay-based typing.

About this clone itself: The specificity of this receptor is unknown. No base qualities exist here, and no much larger clone lies one base off it.

In the prospective study, participants were about 18 to 95 years old, resided in under 30 geographic areas of the United States, and were enrolled through a virtual design. To assign participants to cohorts, the prospective study relied on clinical history that participants themselves reported in a screening survey and a study questionnaire. Recovered participants in ImmuneRACE Cohort 3 were defined by two consecutive negative NP/OP PCR tests, clearance by a healthcare professional, or resolution of symptoms. In the prospective study, mobile phlebotomists collected whole blood, serum and a nasopharyngeal or oropharyngeal swab from each participant. Over an approximately 2-month period, participants in the prospective study had the option of providing additional blood draws and questionnaires. Before DNA extraction, prospective study blood samples were shipped either frozen or at room temperature.

TCRbeta CDR3 regions were amplified from genomic DNA by means of the immunoSEQ Assay, a bias-controlled multiplex PCR. Turning to the authors' computational methods: The number of nucleated cells in each sample was estimated from the amplification of reference gene primers within the assay. To quantify the absolute abundance of each unique TCRbeta CDR3 rearrangement, sequence reads were collapsed and filtered. Productive Simpson clonality was computed per sample as the square root of Simpson's diversity index over productive rearrangements. TCRdb's version of the immuneACCESS table is confined to in-frame rearrangements and falls short of the full clone set. An unresolved V gene accounts for under half of the shortfall where checked; the remainder is of unknown origin. V, J and clone size reflect that table, while D and trimming were determined from the DNA. The sample yields under 150,000 clones; around 85% were counted once. Together, the top ten hold 6.2% of the sample.

The full study reports these points: The amount of clinical and demographic metadata varied by source and participant and was provided uncurated.

V is cut back by 6 bases and J by 1 base, with 10 bases in the junction unmatched. Measured from the cysteine to the phenylalanine, the CDR3 is 16 residues long. Left in the record is the CDR3 DNA by itself, 48 bases read in frame from the first base. The germline V gene yields SGDLS for CDR1 and YYNGEE for CDR2. The sample taken for sequencing was PBMCs or T cells enriched from blood (not recorded which). The receptor's source is a woman in her forties who had recovered from COVID-19. In this chain, TRBV9 is recombined with TRBJ1-1; 9 central bases correspond to TRBD1. CDR3 reads: CASTPDRGTANTEAFF. The DNA sequence reads TGTGCCAGCACCCCGGACAGGGGCACGGCGAACACTGAAGCTTTCTTT.